This T cell receptor beta chain was recorded in a study of immune cell composition in non-small cell lung cancer. Per germline, CDR1 MRHNA and CDR2 SNTAGT. V was clipped by 6 bases and J by 2 bases; unmatched bases: 6. CDR3 size: 15 residues. Here immunoSEQ multiplex PCR was the method, and the copy in TCRdb shows in-frame clones only, minus some. The table lists fewer than 3,500 clones, roughly two thirds of them singletons, with 4% to 5.5% in the top ten. Normal lung was sampled as far from the tumour as possible, at least 3 cm. This sequence originates from a human donor with non-small cell lung cancer. The sequenced sample consisted of non-adjacent lung tissue. The chain recombines TRBV6-4 with TRBJ2-1, with 8 bases aligning to TRBD2. DNA of the CDR3: TGTGCCAGCAGCAAAGCGGGAGAGCCCTACAATGAGCAGTTCTTC. It specifies CASSKAGEPYNEQFF.